This T cell receptor (beta chain) was identified during a study of CD8+ T cells in alopecia areata. Once RNA had been extracted, it was reverse transcribed into cDNA to act as the sequencing template. Repertoires were generated with immunoSEQ multiplex PCR, while TCRdb's copy carries only in-frame clones and drops some. In the table there are about 110,000 clones, 50% to 60% of which are singletons. Concerning this clone itself: The target antigen is unknown.

Trimming pared 5 bases from V and 6 bases from J, leaving 14 bases between. CDR3 length: 14 residues. Germline loops: CDR1 MDHEN, CDR2 SYDVKM. Study observations and caveats: Normal skin's resident alphabeta T cells are sequenced alongside lesional scalp T cells. Lesional tissue from the scalp (especially in alopecia totalis/universalis) showed higher clonality than normal scalp.

This TCR derives from a human donor with alopecia areata. Specimen: NKG2D-low CD8+ T cells sorted from blood. The genes are TRBV28 and TRBJ2-1; D is unclear. This CDR3 reads CASSTGGTFNEQFF. For the CDR3, the DNA is TGTGCCAGCAGTACCGGTGGCACCTTCAATGAGCAGTTCTTC.